This T cell receptor beta chain was documented in a study of blood T cell repertoires in COVID-19. Study information: The cDNA or gDNA used as material had been derived from T cells, B-cell-depleted T cells, or PBMCs.

Authors' processing steps: Using reference gene primer amplification, nucleated cell counts were estimated. Sequenced by immunoSEQ multiplex PCR; TCRdb stores in-frame clones only, minus some. D and trimming were read from the DNA, whereas the V and J calls and clone size are those reported in that table. The sample has under 200,000 clones, around 87% seen once. Trimming cost V 0 bases and J 0 bases; bases outside gene matches: 11. The length of the CDR3 is 19 residues. The germline gives CDR1 SGHTA, CDR2 FQGTGA. The chain joins TRBV7-3 to TRBJ2-1; 7 bases line up with TRBD2. This clonotype was obtained from a man younger than 35 with acute or convalescent COVID-19. The sample consisted of peripheral blood. The CDR3 nucleotides are TGTGCCAGCAGCTTAACAGGTCCATCTAGCGGCTACTCCTACAATGAGCAGTTCTTC. Encoded protein: CASSLTGPSSGYSYNEQFF. The full variable domain, completed using reference TRBV7-3 and TRBJ2-1, is GAGVSQTPSNKVTEKGKYVELRCDPISGHTALYWYRQSLGQGPEFLIYFQGTGAADDSGLPNDRFFAVRPEGSVSTLKIQRTERGDSAVYLCASSLTGPSSGYSYNEQFFGPGTRLTVL.